The next 32 T cell receptor beta chains were all read from a single sample in a study of T cell responses to AZD1222 COVID-19 vaccine. The method was immunoSEQ multiplex PCR; TCRdb's version includes in-frame clones alone and lacks a portion of them. The data contain 130,000 to 150,000 clones, around 89% of them singletons. The specimen was peripheral blood, collected on day 0 of AZD1222 vaccination. These receptors all stem from an adult in good health.

This chain links TRBV3-1 (or the pseudogene TRBV3-2) with TRBJ2-3; D gene unclear. Trimming removed 1 base at V and 14 bases at J, with 13 bases between. This CDR3 region has 12 residues. Germline V gene sequence: CDR1 LGHDT, CDR2 YNNKEL (reference sequence). The CDR3: CASSQALGPRYF. The CDR3 bases are TGTGCCAGCAGCCAAGCCCTAGGTCCACGGTATTTT.

The J gene is TRBJ2-5, the V gene TRBV5-1, with D tentatively TRBD2 (5 bases). The germline gives CDR1 SGHRS, CDR2 YFSETQ. This CDR3 has 15 amino acids. With 0 bases removed from V and 2 bases from J, the gap between germline ends came to 11 bases. The CDR3 loop is CASSLAGGRQETQYF. The DNA of the CDR3 is TGCGCCAGCAGCTTGGCCGGAGGCAGGCAAGAGACCCAGTACTTC.

As to this clone: The same CDR3 can be traced to other DNA sequences in this sample. CDR3 DNA sequence: TGCGCCAGCAGCTTGGGAGGGGATCAGCCCCAGCATTTT. This gives the protein CASSLGGDQPQHF. The chain carries TRBV5-1 and TRBJ1-5; TRBD1 might be the D (5 bases). This CDR3 comprises 13 residues. Germline V gives CDR1 SGHRS, CDR2 YFSETQ. Trimming cost V 0 bases and J 5 bases, with 6 bases left between them.

CDR3 residues: CASSPARYNEQFF. The CDR3 DNA sequence: TGTGCCAGCTCTCCGGCGCGGTACAATGAGCAGTTCTTC. V is TRBV18 and J is TRBJ2-1, with unresolved D. The CDR3 runs 13 residues. CDR1 is KGHSH, CDR2 LQKENI, per germline. V shed 6 bases and J shed 4 bases, with 10 bases lying between them.

J is TRBJ1-1 and V is TRBV7-9, with 11 bases identical to TRBD1. V shed 6 bases, J shed 5 bases, and the junction held 8 bases outside the gene matches. CDR1 and CDR2 from the germline V gene are SEHNR and FQNEAQ (reference sequence). The CDR3 has 15 residues. The CDR3 loop is CASRRTGGSRTEAFF. The CDR3 nucleotides read TGTGCCAGCAGGCGGACAGGGGGCTCGAGGACTGAAGCTTTCTTT.

This clone has only one observation. The gene calls are TRBV7-9 and TRBJ1-2; D unclear. The length of the CDR3 is 16 residues. The germline V gene has CDR1 SEHNR and CDR2 FQNEAQ (reference sequence). V lost 6 bases, J lost 1 base, and 18 bases lay in between. CDR3: CASSTETGPINYGYTF. DNA of the CDR3: TGTGCCAGCAGTACCGAAACCGGGCCCATTAACTATGGCTACACCTTC.

The chain couples TRBV3-1 (or the pseudogene TRBV3-2) to TRBJ1-2; D remains unclear. The germline V and J ends were trimmed by 1 base and 9 bases, with 9 bases remaining between them. The CDR3 consists of 12 residues. Germline loops: CDR1 LGHDT, CDR2 YNNKEL (reference sequence). CDR3 protein: CASSQGNRRYTF. CDR3 sequence (DNA): TGTGCCAGCAGCCAAGGAAACAGACGCTACACCTTC.

In its sample, this clone was seen a few times. Germline is not matched at one junction end, which may reflect a read error. The V gene is TRBV28, the J gene TRBJ1-1; no clear D gene. The CDR3 totals 13 residues. Germline values: CDR1 MDHEN, CDR2 SYDVKM. As DNA, the CDR3 is TGTGCCAGCAGTTTGCACGGGAACGCTGAAGCTTTCTTT. This encodes CASSLHGNAEAFF. The whole variable domain, filled in from reference TRBV28 and TRBJ1-1, reads DVKVTQSSRYLVKRTGEKVFLECVQDMDHENMFWYRQDPGLGLRLIYFSYDVKMKEKGDIPEGYSVSREKKERFSLILESASTNQTSMYLCASSLHGNAEAFFGQGTRLTVV.

This chain uses TRBV28 with TRBJ1-2, with 7 nucleotides matching TRBD1. The germline CDR1 and CDR2 sequences are MDHEN and SYDVKM. The CDR3 consists of 15 residues. V shed 4 bases and J 4 bases; nucleotides not matched to a gene: 9. The CDR3 region has the DNA TGTGCCAGCAGTTCCGGGACAGCCTTAACCTATGGCTACACCTTC. This gives the protein CASSSGTALTYGYTF.

CDR3 sequence reads: CASRGSATNEKLFF. The DNA of the CDR3 is TGTGCCAGCAGGGGAAGTGCAACTAATGAAAAACTGTTTTTT. The rearrangement uses TRBV2 and TRBJ1-4; D is unresolved. Germline assignment: CDR1 SNHLY and CDR2 FYNNEI. The ends were cut back, 6 bases at V and 0 bases at J, with 8 bases in the middle. CDR3 length: 14 amino acids. Full variable domain (remainder filled in from reference TRBV2 and TRBJ1-4): EPEVTQTPSHQVTQMGQEVILRCVPISNHLYFYWYRQILGQKVEFLVSFYNNEISEKSEIFDDQFSVERPDGSNFTLKIRSTKLEDSAMYFCASRGSATNEKLFFGSGTQLSVL.

V and J are TRBV27 and TRBJ2-1; D is unresolved. V lost 5 bases to trimming and J lost 7 bases, with 12 bases between them. The germline CDR1 and CDR2 sequences are MNHEY and SMNVEV (reference sequence). The CDR3 is 13 residues long. The CDR3: CASSPVERNEQFF. Written as DNA, the CDR3 is TGTGCCAGCAGTCCAGTCGAACGGAATGAGCAGTTCTTC.

The genes are TRBV10-3 and TRBJ1-2; maybe TRBD1 (5 bases). V was pared by 6 bases and J by 0 bases, with 11 bases between. The CDR3 consists of 14 residues. Germline CDR1 ENHRY, CDR2 SYGVKD. Written as DNA, the CDR3 is TGTGCCATCAGCTCCGGGACTTCTAACTATGGCTACACCTTC. The encoded protein is CAISSGTSNYGYTF.

The chain recombines TRBV7-3 with TRBJ1-2, with a weak D call TRBD1 (6 bases). Germline loops: CDR1 SGHTA, CDR2 FQGTGA. Deletions cut 2 bases from V and 0 bases from J, with 19 bases between. The CDR3 is 18 amino acids. CDR3 region: CASSLSGGEGEANYGYTF. For the CDR3, the DNA is TGTGCCAGCAGCTTATCGGGGGGCGAGGGTGAAGCTAACTATGGCTACACCTTC.

This clone was found a few times. The chain has TRBV27 and TRBJ2-1, with 8 bases aligning to TRBD1. Germline V CDR1 and CDR2: MNHEY, SMNVEV (reference sequence). V lost 8 bases and J lost 0; bases outside the gene matches: 15. The CDR3 loop spans 18 amino acids. CDR3 DNA sequence: TGTGCCAGCTGCACCGAGTCAGGGGGCGTGTACTCCTACAATGAGCAGTTCTTC. It translates to CASCTESGGVYSYNEQFF.

V and J are TRBV19 and TRBJ2-5; D may be TRBD1 (7 bases). The V and J ends lost 3 bases and 4 bases respectively, with 12 bases between them. The CDR3 is made up of 14 amino acids. Germline-derived CDR1 and CDR2 are LNHDA and SQIVND (reference sequence). The CDR3 protein is CASSMRQGGETQYF. CDR3 sequence (DNA): TGTGCCAGTAGTATGAGACAGGGAGGAGAGACCCAGTACTTC. The whole variable domain, filled in from reference TRBV19 and TRBJ2-5, reads DGGITQSPKYLFRKEGQNVTLSCEQNLNHDAMYWYRQDPGQGLRLIYYSQIVNDFQKGDIAEGYSVSREKKESFPLTVTSAQKNPTAFYLCASSMRQGGETQYFGPGTRLLVL.

The rearrangement links TRBV18 to TRBJ2-4; 9 bases map to TRBD1. Germline-derived CDR1 and CDR2 are KGHSH and LQKENI. V lost 2 bases and J lost 7; bases outside the gene matches: 12. CDR3 length equals 17 residues. This chain's CDR3 is CASSPNAGQGGRNIQYF. The CDR3 nucleotides read TGTGCCAGCTCACCAAACGCGGGACAGGGTGGGAGGAACATTCAGTACTTC.

This clone occurred once. The J gene is TRBJ1-6, the V gene TRBV6-5, with 9 bases lining up with TRBD1. The CDR3 consists of 13 residues. The V segment lost 4 bases and the J segment 10 bases; nucleotides outside the gene matches: 2. Germline-derived CDR1 and CDR2 are MNHEY and SVGAGI. CDR3 DNA: TGTGCCAGCAGTTCCGACAGGGGGTCACCCCTCCACTTT. It specifies CASSSDRGSPLHF.

The rearrangement links TRBV19 to TRBJ2-5; maybe TRBD1 (7 bases). V lost 6 bases and J 5 bases, leaving 28 bases between the germline ends. Germline V gives CDR1 LNHDA, CDR2 SQIVND (reference sequence). The CDR3 consists of 18 residues. CDR3 residues: CASRPRPGGTERRETQYF. DNA for the CDR3: TGTGCCAGTAGACCCCGTCCAGGGGGGACTGAGCGCCGGGAGACCCAGTACTTC. Filled out from reference TRBV19 and TRBJ2-5, the complete variable domain reads DGGITQSPKYLFRKEGQNVTLSCEQNLNHDAMYWYRQDPGQGLRLIYYSQIVNDFQKGDIAEGYSVSREKKESFPLTVTSAQKNPTAFYLCASRPRPGGTERRETQYFGPGTRLLVL.

The chain is built from TRBV6-2 or TRBV6-3 and TRBJ2-1; D perhaps matches TRBD2 (6 bases). Germline V gives CDR1 MNHEY, CDR2 SVGEGT. Between the trimmed V and J ends, which lost 0 bases and 8 bases, there was a span of 23 bases. The CDR3 is 18 amino acids. The DNA of the CDR3 is TGTGCCAGCAGTTACTCCTCCCTAGGGGACTCCCATCGGCATGAGCAGTTCTTC. Translation: CASSYSSLGDSHRHEQFF.

The V gene is TRBV5-8, the J gene TRBJ2-2; 9 bases match TRBD1. V lost 1 base to trimming and J lost 3 bases; unmatched junction nucleotides: 1. CDR3 size: 15 residues. Germline V lookup: CDR1 SGHTS, CDR2 YDEGEE. The CDR3 DNA is TGTGCCAGCAGCTTGTGGGACAGGGACACCGGGGAGCTGTTTTTT. Protein product: CASSLWDRDTGELFF.

The rearrangement links TRBV30 to TRBJ1-1, with D tentatively TRBD1 (5 bases). CDR1 GTSNPN and CDR2 SVGIG come from the germline V gene (reference sequence). This CDR3 region has 14 residues. V lost 3 bases to trimming and J lost 4 bases, with 15 bases between them. The CDR3 DNA sequence: TGTGCCTGGAGCCGGGGGATAGCGGTCACTGAAGCTTTCTTT. Translation gives CAWSRGIAVTEAFF. Full variable domain (rest looked up from reference TRBV30 and TRBJ1-1): SQTIHQWPATLVQPVGSPLSLECTVEGTSNPNLYWYRQAAGRGLQLLFYSVGIGQISSEVPQNLSASRPQDRQFILSSKKLLLSDSGFYLCAWSRGIAVTEAFFGQGTRLTVV.

V usage is TRBV18 and J usage is TRBJ1-1; 8 nucleotides align to TRBD1. CDR1 is KGHSH, CDR2 LQKENI, per germline. V dropped 4 bases and J dropped 4; count of bases not matched to a gene: 2. CDR3 length equals 13 residues. The CDR3 nucleotides read TGTGCCAGCTCACAGGACAGGGCCACTGAAGCTTTCTTT. Translating gives CASSQDRATEAFF.

This chain joins TRBV5-1 and TRBJ2-7; 15 nucleotides agree with TRBD2. V lost 5 bases to trimming and J lost 12 bases; unmatched junction nucleotides: 9. The CDR3 sequence is 14 residues long. Germline lookup yields CDR1 SGHRS and CDR2 YFSETQ. Here the CDR3 DNA reads TGCGCCAGCAGAACCGGGACTAGCGGGGGGAGGCTGTACTTC. Translation gives CASRTGTSGGRLYF. Full variable domain (missing parts from reference TRBV5-1 and TRBJ2-7): KAGVTQTPRYLIKTRGQQVTLSCSPISGHRSVSWYQQTPGQGLQFLFEYFSETQRNKGNFPGRFSGRQFSNSRSEMNVSTLELGDSALYLCASRTGTSGGRLYFGPGTRLTVT.

The rearrangement uses TRBV24-1 and TRBJ2-3, with 8 bases aligning to TRBD1. V was pared by 0 bases and J by 4 bases, with 5 bases of the junction left unmatched. The CDR3 is 16 residues long. Germline V lookup: CDR1 KGHDR, CDR2 SFDVKD. CDR3 in DNA: TGTGCCACCAGTGATTTGCTCGGACAGGGCTCAGATACGCAGTATTTT. This gives the protein CATSDLLGQGSDTQYF.

This clone was seen just once. The same CDR3 arises from other DNA sequences in this sample as well. The chain couples TRBV2 to TRBJ2-7; D not resolved. Germline CDR1 and CDR2: SNHLY and FYNNEI. The length of the CDR3 is 12 residues. The V and J ends lost 3 bases and 3 bases respectively, with 6 bases between them. The CDR3 loop reads CASSDGNYEQYF. CDR3 nucleotides: TGTGCCAGCAGTGATGGAAACTACGAGCAGTACTTC.

The chain is built from TRBV28 and TRBJ2-1, with D perhaps TRBD1 (7 bases). The CDR3 covers 14 residues. CDR1 is MDHEN and CDR2 is SYDVKM in the germline V gene. Trimming took off 6 bases at V and 6 bases at J, with 15 bases between the two ends. The CDR3 spells CASRLTGRGNEQFF. DNA of the CDR3: TGTGCCAGCAGGTTGACAGGGCGGGGCAATGAGCAGTTCTTC.

As regards this clone: Compared with germline, one end of the junction differs, possibly owing to a read error. This chain connects TRBV6-1 to TRBJ1-2, with TRBD1 identical over 7 bases. The CDR3 extends over 14 amino acids. The germline CDR1 and CDR2 sequences are MNHNS and SASEGT. The CDR3 sequence: CASTEAAGGYGYTF. The CDR3 bases are TGTGCCAGCACTGAAGCGGCAGGGGGCTATGGCTACACCTTC.

This rearrangement joins TRBV25-1 to TRBJ2-3, with TRBD2 matching over 10 bases. The ends lost 5 bases at V and 4 bases at J; junction bases unmatched: 9. The germline V gene has CDR1 MGHDK and CDR2 SYGVNS. This CDR3 region has 16 residues. The CDR3 DNA sequence: TGTGCCAGCAGTACGCGGAGCGGGGGGGTCGCAGATACGCAGTATTTT. Protein product: CASSTRSGGVADTQYF.

Details on this clone: Other DNA variants within this sample encode the same CDR3. The chain employs TRBV11-2 and TRBJ2-2; D may be TRBD1 (6 bases). V dropped 5 bases and J dropped 8 bases, with 9 bases sitting between them. The V gene's germline CDR1 is SGHAT and CDR2 FQNNGV. The CDR3 has 12 amino acids. The CDR3 DNA is TGTGCCAGCAGCCTCGGGACAGGGGAGCTGTTTTTT. Its translation is CASSLGTGELFF.

The chain recombines TRBV6-6 with TRBJ1-1, with unresolved D. Trimming removed 7 bases from V and 5 bases from J, with 14 bases in between. CDR1 MNHNY and CDR2 SVGAGI come from the germline V gene (reference sequence). This CDR3 is 13 amino acids long. CDR3 bases: TGTGCCAGCAAAGGCAGTTCTGATACTGAAGCTTTCTTT. It specifies CASKGSSDTEAFF.

This chain links TRBV6-5 with TRBJ1-1; 9 nucleotides match TRBD1. The CDR3 runs to 12 residues. The ends lost 5 bases at V and 11 bases at J; junction bases unmatched: 6. Germline V CDR1 and CDR2: MNHEY, SVGAGI. The CDR3 coding sequence is TGTGCCAGCAGTCCGGGACAGGGAATGGCTTTCTTT. It codes for CASSPGQGMAFF.

This chain joins TRBV18 and TRBJ2-1; TRBD2 agrees at 13 bases. This CDR3 spans 17 amino acids. The V gene's germline CDR1 is KGHSH and CDR2 LQKENI. Germline trimming cut 4 bases from V and 6 bases from J; bases unmatched to any gene: 9. This CDR3 reads CASSRTSGGAVGNEQFF. The CDR3 region has the DNA TGTGCCAGCTCACGAACTAGCGGGGGGGCTGTCGGCAATGAGCAGTTCTTC.